The T cell receptor (beta chain) under discussion was sequenced for a study of blood T cells in healthy people across ages. Trimming pared 7 bases from V and 5 bases from J, leaving 15 bases between. From germline, CDR1 is SGHNT and CDR2 YENEEA. This CDR3 has 14 residues. Next came a second PCR, run for about 6 to 12 cycles, which used a sample-barcoded 5' primer along with a J-beta primer mix. MiXCR, run by TCRdb on the 5' RACE reads, gives a single entry per CDR3 protein. The table records approximately 800,000 distinct CDR3 sequences, roughly three fifths of them present only once. This rearrangement joins TRBV11-3 to TRBJ2-1, with TRBD2 as a possible D gene (5 bases). The sequenced sample was blood. The TCR sequence derives from a man in his forties in good health. CDR3 residues: CASTLGRGNNEQFF. The CDR3 DNA reads as TGTGCCAGCACTCTAGGTAGAGGGAACAATGAGCAGTTCTTC.